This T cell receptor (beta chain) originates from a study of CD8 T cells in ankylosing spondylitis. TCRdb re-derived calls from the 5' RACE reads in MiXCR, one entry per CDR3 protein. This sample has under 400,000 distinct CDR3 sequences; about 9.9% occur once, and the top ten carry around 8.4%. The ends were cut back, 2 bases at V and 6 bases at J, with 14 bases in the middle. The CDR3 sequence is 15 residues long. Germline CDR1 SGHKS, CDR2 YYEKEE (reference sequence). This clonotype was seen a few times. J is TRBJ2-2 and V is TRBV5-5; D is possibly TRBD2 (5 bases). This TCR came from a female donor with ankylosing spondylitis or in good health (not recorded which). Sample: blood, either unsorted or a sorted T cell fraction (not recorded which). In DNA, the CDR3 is TGTGCCAGCAGCTTCTCATGGTCCGGGGCCGGGGAGCTGTTTTTT. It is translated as CASSFSWSGAGELFF.